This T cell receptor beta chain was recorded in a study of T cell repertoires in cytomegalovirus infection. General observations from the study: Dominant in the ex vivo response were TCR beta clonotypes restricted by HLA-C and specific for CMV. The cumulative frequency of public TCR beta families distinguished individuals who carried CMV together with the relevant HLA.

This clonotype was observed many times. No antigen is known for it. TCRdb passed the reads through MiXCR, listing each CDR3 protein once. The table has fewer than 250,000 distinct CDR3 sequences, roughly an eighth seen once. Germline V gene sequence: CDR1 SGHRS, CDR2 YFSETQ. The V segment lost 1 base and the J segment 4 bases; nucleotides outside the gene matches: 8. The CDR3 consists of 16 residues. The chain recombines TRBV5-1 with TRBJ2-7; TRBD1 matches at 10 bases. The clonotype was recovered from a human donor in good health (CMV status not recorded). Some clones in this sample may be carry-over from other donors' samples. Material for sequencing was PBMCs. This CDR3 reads CASSLLGQGNGYEQYF. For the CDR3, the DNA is TGCGCCAGCAGCTTGTTGGGACAGGGGAACGGGTACGAGCAGTACTTC.